The next 4 T cell receptor beta chains were all read from a single sample in a study of tumor and adjacent non-tumor tissue in lung cancer. This sample's RNA came from whole unsorted tissue. A modified ARM-PCR protocol with three rounds of nested PCR amplified TCRbeta. A single record per CDR3 protein comes from TCRdb applying MiXCR to the multiplex PCR reads. Counted here are tens of thousands of distinct CDR3 sequences, about two thirds occurring once; the ten biggest clones make up about 9.2%. The sequencing sample was made of lung tumor tissue. These receptors originate from a woman between 40 and 50 years old with non-small cell lung cancer.

As to this clonotype: As the CDR3 is not closed by the conserved phenylalanine or tryptophan, this likely results from a read error. The gene calls are TRBV20-1 and TRBJ1-5; 7 bases match TRBD1. The CDR3 is made up of 15 amino acids. In germline, CDR1 is DFQATT, CDR2 SNEGSKA (reference sequence). The CDR3 loop reads CNASSGTDSNQPQHI. CDR3 nucleotide sequence: TGCAATGCCTCCTCCGGGACAGATAGCAATCAGCCCCAGCATATT.

With respect to this clonotype: Relative to the germline gene, one junction end is altered; a read error may explain this. The CDR3 loop reads CATSLSDTQYF. CDR3 DNA: TGTGCCACTAGCTTATCAGATACTCAGTATTTT. V is TRBV11-2 and J is TRBJ2-3, with TRBD2 as a possible D gene (5 bases). This CDR3 has 11 amino acids. CDR1 and CDR2 (germline): SGHAT, FQNNGV.

About this clonotype itself: The junction does not match germline at one end; this may be a read error. Written as DNA, the CDR3 is TGTGCCAGCAGATTGGGAGAGATCCAGTACTTC. Translating it yields CASRLGEIQYF. V usage is TRBV5-6 and J usage is TRBJ2-5; maybe TRBD2 (5 bases). Germline lookup yields CDR1 SGHDT and CDR2 YYEEEE. The CDR3 runs to 11 residues.

CDR3 loop: CASKGSGAHQETQYF. The CDR3 DNA reads TGTGCCAGCAAAGGTAGTGGGGCCCACCAAGAGACCCAGTACTTC. The J gene is TRBJ2-5, the V gene TRBV12-3 or TRBV12-4; maybe TRBD1 (5 bases). This CDR3 comprises 15 residues. Trimming shortened V by 7 bases and J by 0 bases, and 15 bases separated the two germline ends.